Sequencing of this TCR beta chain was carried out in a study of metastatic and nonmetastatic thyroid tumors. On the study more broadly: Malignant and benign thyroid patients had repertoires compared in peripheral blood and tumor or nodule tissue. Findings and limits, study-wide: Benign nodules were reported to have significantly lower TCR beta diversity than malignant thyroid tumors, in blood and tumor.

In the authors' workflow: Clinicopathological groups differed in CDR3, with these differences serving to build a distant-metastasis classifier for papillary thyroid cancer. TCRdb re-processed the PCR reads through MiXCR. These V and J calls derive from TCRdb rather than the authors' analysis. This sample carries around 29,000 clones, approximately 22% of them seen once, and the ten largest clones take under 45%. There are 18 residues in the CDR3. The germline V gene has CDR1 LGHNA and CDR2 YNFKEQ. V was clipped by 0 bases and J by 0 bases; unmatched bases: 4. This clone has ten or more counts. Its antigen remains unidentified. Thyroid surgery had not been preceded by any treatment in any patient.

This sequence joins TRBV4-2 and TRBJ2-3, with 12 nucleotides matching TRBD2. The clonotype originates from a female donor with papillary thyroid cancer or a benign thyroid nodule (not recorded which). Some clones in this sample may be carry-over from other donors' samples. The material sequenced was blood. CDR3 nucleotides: TGTGCCAGCAGCCAAGAATTGCTAGCGGGAGGGAGCACAGATACGCAGTATTTT. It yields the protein CASSQELLAGGSTDTQYF.